This T cell receptor (beta chain) was retrieved from a study of blood T cells in healthy people across ages. CDR3 size: 15 residues. Germline V gene sequence: CDR1 SGDLS, CDR2 YYNGEE. As for this clonotype: One end of the junction varies from germline; a read error may be responsible.

A J-beta primer mix and a sample-barcoded 5' primer were used in a second PCR of about 7 to 12 cycles. TCRdb analysed the 5' RACE reads with MiXCR anew, one entry per CDR3 protein. This repertoire shows approximately 780,000 distinct CDR3 sequences, around a quarter found once; its top ten account for about 3%. This same sample was also taken into another study, of T cells of mothers and their children. That source notes: The study found thymic selection shapes TCR recombination output similarly in related and unrelated pairs.

The chain uses TRBV9 and TRBJ1-5, with D perhaps matching TRBD1 (5 bases). The receptor comes from a boy aged 5-17 years in good health. The source material was blood. The CDR3 DNA reads as TGTGCCGGCAGTTTAGCCGGGGGAGGCAATCAGCCCCAGCATTTT. This codes for CAGSLAGGGNQPQHF.